This TCR beta chain was captured by sequencing in a study of T cell responses to AZD1222 COVID-19 vaccine (dated by TCRdb to the early 2020s). Background on the whole study: AZD1222 recipients whose second dose came at about 4 weeks and those whose second dose came at about 12 weeks were combined into one group, since spike-specific TCR depth and breadth did not differ between the two schedules. Trial participants were enrolled by age into 18-55, 56-69 and 70-plus year subgroups, with around 140, 26 and 57 TCR-sequenced participants respectively. A total of 233 trial participants underwent TCR sequencing, of whom 200 to 220 had received two doses of AZD1222 and approximately 25 had received two doses of the MenACWY control vaccine.

This specimen's time point label, interpreted: baseline before first vaccination. The vaccinee samples were drawn from two UK trials, COV001 and COV002, one of which was a single-blind randomized controlled phase 2/3 trial testing AZD1222 (ChAdOx1 nCoV-19) in healthy adults. Trial participant PBMC samples were collected at day 0 and day 28 after the second dose for TCRbeta chain sequencing. The CDR3 measures 15 amino acids from cysteine to phenylalanine. The only DNA kept is the CDR3, 45 bases in frame from the first base. CDR1 and CDR2 were assigned from the germline V gene as SGHAT and FQNNGV. The trim is 4 bases for V and 8 bases for J, with a gap of 19 bases between the germline ends. The CDR3 regions of human TCRbeta chains were subjected to immunosequencing. As for the original processing: TCRs in the repertoires were matched against a reference library of SARS-CoV-2-specific TCRs that had been generated with the MIRA antigen-specificity platform. Breadth meant the fraction of unique TCRs that were SARS-CoV-2-associated, whereas depth meant the fraction of total T cells that were SARS-CoV-2-associated. Using the MIRA data, every spike-specific TCR was mapped to the spike region that the TCR reacted to and assigned to either a CD4 or a CD8 class. Log10-transformed breadth and depth values were compared by one-way ANOVA with Sidak's multiple comparisons tests. TCRdb took this table from immuneACCESS and kept in-frame rearrangements with V and J called. Such tables lack part of the clones; where checked against another copy, unresolved V genes explain under half of the gap, and the rest is unexplained. V and J calls and clone size come straight from that table; D and trimming were deduced from the DNA. The sample table shows 70,000 to 95,000 clones, and more than 70% are seen once. The ten largest clones add up to approximately 22% of the sample.

On the study overall, not on this receptor specifically: In the small 56-69-year group, the increase in depth fell short of significance, most likely because of low power. Because no day 14 peak-response samples were available, repertoires were characterized only after the peak T cell response. Spike-specific TCR breadth and depth rose significantly after two AZD1222 doses compared with day 0 and with MenACWY recipients. Participants were mostly white British, with more females than males. The authors suggested clonal diversity may have been underestimated. The vaccine-associated CD4 TCRs covered the entire spike protein, and the dominant responses fell in regions 160-218 and 743-854. Conclusions about previously exposed vaccinees are limited because only a handful of AZD1222 recipients were SARS-CoV-2 seropositive at baseline. Reportedly, almost half of the unique spike-specific TCRs recognized epitopes lying outside the regions that are mutated in the B.1.351 and B.1.1.7 variants.

A remark on this clone: This clone's antigen is unknown. Base qualities are not recorded, but no much larger clone differs from it by a single base.

This specimen was peripheral blood, taken on day 0 of AZD1222 vaccination. This receptor was identified in an adult in good health. This receptor chain uses TRBV11-2 and TRBJ2-3, with the D assignment possibly TRBD1 or TRBD2, given 5 matching bases for each. This receptor has the CDR3 CASSSLGVRSITQYF. The sequence in DNA is TGTGCCAGCAGCTCCCTGGGGGTCCGTTCGATTACGCAGTATTTT.